The 10 T cell receptor beta chains presented below share a single source sample, sequenced in a study of low-dose radiotherapy and immunotherapy resistance in tumors. First-strand cDNA used TRAV- and TRBV-specific primers, covering alpha and beta chains. PCR amplification of the TCRs was performed with Phusion for 20 to 25 PCR cycles, and it relied on a constant-region primer together with a V-primer adapter. TCRdb itself ran the reads through MiXCR, one entry per CDR3 protein. Among 30,000 to 45,000 distinct CDR3 sequences, 20% were seen once, and the ten largest hold just under 9.5%. Time point defined: after trial treatment. Treatment described: LDRT plus nivolumab, ipilimumab, low-dose cyclophosphamide and aspirin (RACIN trial). The sequencing here drew on PBMCs, taken after low-dose radiotherapy plus immunotherapy. All receptors derive from a female donor with ovarian cancer.

J is TRBJ2-3 and V is TRBV28; tentatively, D is TRBD2 (5 bases). The CDR3 runs to 16 residues. V lost 6 bases to trimming and J lost 1 base, with 17 bases between them. Germline lookup yields CDR1 MDHEN and CDR2 SYDVKM. CDR3 in amino acids: CASRPLSVLGTDTQYF. CDR3 DNA sequence: TGTGCCAGCAGACCACTTAGCGTTCTCGGCACAGATACGCAGTATTTT.

This clonotype was counted ten times or more. The chain employs TRBV30 and TRBJ2-3; D could derive from TRBD1 or TRBD2 (5 bases each). Germline V CDR1 and CDR2: GTSNPN, SVGIG (reference sequence). V gave up 2 bases and J gave up 0 bases, with 12 bases separating them. The CDR3 consists of 15 residues. The CDR3 is CAWSFGGSSTDTQYF. DNA of the CDR3: TGTGCCTGGAGTTTTGGGGGATCTAGCACAGATACGCAGTATTTT.

As concerns this clonotype: It differs at one base from a far larger clone, so likely a read error. The rearrangement joins TRBV6-8 to TRBJ2-2; D may be TRBD1 or TRBD2 (6 bases each). Trimming took 5 bases from V and 2 from J, leaving 15 bases between them. This CDR3 region has 16 residues. The germline gives CDR1 MNHGY, CDR2 SAAAGT. The chain's CDR3 is CASSPPGAGNTGELFF. The DNA for the CDR3 is TGTGCCAGCAGTCCCCCGGGGGCGGGTAACACCGGGGAGCTGTTTTTT.

This clonotype was seen at least ten times. This chain connects TRBV30 to TRBJ2-2; 7 nucleotides match TRBD1. This CDR3 region has 15 residues. The trim removed 5 bases at V and 1 base at J, leaving 7 bases unmatched. Per germline, CDR1 GTSNPN and CDR2 SVGIG (reference sequence). The CDR3 protein is CAWGKRDRNTGELFF. The CDR3 DNA reads as TGTGCCTGGGGAAAACGGGACAGGAACACCGGGGAGCTGTTTTTT. Full variable domain (missing parts from reference TRBV30 and TRBJ2-2): SQTIHQWPATLVQPVGSPLSLECTVEGTSNPNLYWYRQAAGRGLQLLFYSVGIGQISSEVPQNLSASRPQDRQFILSSKKLLLSDSGFYLCAWGKRDRNTGELFFGEGSRLTVL.

The chain recombines TRBV24-1 with TRBJ2-5; D uncertain. In germline, CDR1 is KGHDR, CDR2 SFDVKD. The V and J ends lost 4 bases and 0 bases respectively, with 20 bases between them. The CDR3 is made up of 18 amino acids. The CDR3 spells CATSDYIPGRMYQETQYF. The CDR3, as DNA: TGTGCCACCAGTGACTATATACCAGGACGGATGTACCAAGAGACCCAGTACTTC.

This clonotype came up many times. The rearrangement links TRBV10-2 to TRBJ2-2; D unresolved. The CDR3 totals 14 residues. The germline V and J ends were trimmed by 3 bases and 2 bases, with 7 bases remaining between them. The germline CDR1 and CDR2 sequences are WSHSY and SAAADI. The CDR3 sequence is CASSDGINTGELFF. DNA for the CDR3: TGCGCCAGCAGTGATGGTATCAACACCGGGGAGCTGTTTTTT.

Of note for this clonotype: At one end the junction does not follow the germline gene, possibly because of a read error. The J gene is TRBJ1-1, the V gene TRBV10-2, with D perhaps matching TRBD1 (6 bases). Germline CDR1 reads WSHSY; CDR2 reads SAAADI. This CDR3 spans 15 amino acids. The CDR3, as DNA: TGCTCCAGCAGTGCACTGGGGGCTTTGAACACTGAAGCTTTCTTT. Residues: CSSSALGALNTEAFF.

Points on this clonotype: One end of the junction is discordant with germline, which a read error may explain. The V call is TRBV27, the J call TRBJ2-7; 7 bases are shared with TRBD2. The CDR3 totals 12 residues. Germline V gene lookup returns CDR1 MNHEY and CDR2 SMNVEV (reference sequence). The DNA of the CDR3 is TGTGCCAGCAGGGGGGGGTCCAACGAGCAGTATTTC. This translates into CASRGGSNEQYF.

The sample holds many counts of this clonotype. The chain links TRBV29-1 to TRBJ1-2, with 7 bases that match TRBD1. There are 14 residues in the CDR3. With V trimmed by 7 bases and J by 0 bases, 8 bases remained unmatched. The germline V gene encodes CDR1 SQVTM and CDR2 ANQGSEA. The CDR3 nucleotides read TGCAGCGCCCAACCACAGGGGCCTAACTATGGCTACACCTTC. It codes for CSAQPQGPNYGYTF.

The V call is TRBV12-3 or TRBV12-4, the J call TRBJ2-7; tentatively, D is TRBD2 (6 bases). The CDR3 covers 13 residues. Trimming pared 4 bases from V and 5 bases from J, leaving 12 bases between. The CDR3 DNA reads as TGTGCCAGCAGTTACGGGAGAGGCAACGAGCAGTACTTC. It translates to CASSYGRGNEQYF.